The clone carrying this T cell receptor beta chain was seen once. Antigen unknown. The data are from a study of graft-versus-host responses after intestinal transplantation. Looking at the study overall: The whole recipient group had anti-thymocyte globulin induction followed by tacrolimus and steroids for roughly 3 years. Study results and caveats: Analysis identified GvH clones in recipient marrow, with some appearing first in ileum or blood. Circulating GvH clones peaking coincided with falling HvG clones soon after transplant.

Libraries were prepared by immunoSEQ multiplex PCR; TCRdb keeps only in-frame clonotypes and omits some of them. Altogether roughly 92,000 clones are present, around 90% being singletons, with the ten largest covering under 0.3%. Germline V gene data show CDR1 as SGHRS and CDR2 as YFSETQ. CDR3 length: 15 amino acids. V shed 0 bases and J 6 bases; nucleotides not matched to a gene: 8. The chain carries TRBV5-1 and TRBJ1-1; TRBD1 matches at 7 bases. The receptor was derived from a human donor who was the organ donor for an intestinal transplant. Sample: unstimulated CD4+ T cells sorted from spleen or lymph node cells, taken before transplant. CDR3 sequence (DNA): TGCGCCAGCAGCTTGGAGGGCAGGGGGTATTCTGAAGCTTTCTTT. Amino acid sequence: CASSLEGRGYSEAFF.